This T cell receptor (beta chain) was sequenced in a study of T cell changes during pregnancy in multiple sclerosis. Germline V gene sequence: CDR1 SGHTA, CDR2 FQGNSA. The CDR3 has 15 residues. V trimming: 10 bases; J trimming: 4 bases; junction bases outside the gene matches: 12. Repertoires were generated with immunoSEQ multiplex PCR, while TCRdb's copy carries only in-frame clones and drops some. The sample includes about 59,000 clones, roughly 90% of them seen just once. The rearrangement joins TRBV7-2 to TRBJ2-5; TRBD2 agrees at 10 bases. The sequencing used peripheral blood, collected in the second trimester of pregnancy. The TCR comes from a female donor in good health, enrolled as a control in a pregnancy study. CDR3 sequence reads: CANAEREGRGETQYF. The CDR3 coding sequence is TGTGCCAACGCGGAGCGGGAGGGCCGAGGAGAGACCCAGTACTTC.